The 2 T cell receptor beta chains presented below share a single source sample, sequenced in a study of memory CD4+ T cells and cytomegalovirus serostatus. Single viable CD3+CD4+CD8-CD45RO+ cells were sorted as the memory CD4+ T cells. Clones were read by immunoSEQ multiplex PCR, and TCRdb kept only the in-frame ones, dropping some. This repertoire shows approximately 88,000 clones, about four fifths found once; its top ten account for around 3.6%. Sequencing used memory CD4+ T cells from blood. These receptors were collected from an adult in good health and CMV-seropositive.

The genes are TRBV18 and TRBJ1-3, with D perhaps matching TRBD1 (6 bases). CDR1 KGHSH and CDR2 LQKENI come from the germline V gene. The ends were cut back, 0 bases at V and 9 bases at J, with 12 bases in the middle. The CDR3 contains 14 residues. Here the CDR3 reads CASSPPTTGGTIYF. CDR3 sequence (DNA): TGTGCCAGCTCACCACCGACGACAGGAGGCACCATATATTTT.

This clone was seen a handful of times. The chain joins TRBV20-1 to TRBJ2-7; D unresolved. The germline gives CDR1 DFQATT, CDR2 SNEGSKA (reference sequence). Trimming stripped 6 bases from V and 1 base from J, with 7 bases between. The CDR3 length is 11 residues. The CDR3 protein is CSAYPSYEQYF. The CDR3 nucleotides are TGCAGTGCGTACCCGTCCTACGAGCAGTACTTC.